This entry features one T cell receptor beta chain sequence. Its antigen remains undetermined. The junction departs from germline at one end; a sequencing error may be responsible. This entry belongs to a study of regulatory T cells in long-lasting Graves disease (dated by TCRdb to the early 2020s). With regard to the full study: Persistent Graves' disease was defined as persistently positive TSH receptor autoantibodies together with antithyroid drug treatment for over 5 years. In the clinical cohort, patients with persistent Graves' disease had used antithyroid drugs for an average of around 9.3 years. The study took place in China and was registered as a clinical trial. This study used TCR sequencing and RNA sequencing of peripheral blood to compare persistent Graves' disease patients against newly diagnosed Graves' disease patients. A total of about 33 samples underwent TCR sequencing, from about 13 patients with persistent Graves' disease and approximately 20 patients with newly diagnosed Graves' disease. Here is what the overall study found, with its caveats: Patients with persistent disease shared more public clonotypes (under 3,000) than newly diagnosed patients did (around 980). Persistent Graves' disease patients showed lower TCR Shannon entropy and fewer highly expanded clones than newly diagnosed patients, suggesting clonal expansion. Preferential use of TRBV28, TRBJ1-2 and TRBJ2-5 was observed in persistent disease, whereas TRBV20-1 and TRBJ2-1 were favored in newly diagnosed disease. The authors acknowledged the small sample size as a limitation that may reduce accuracy. Sequencing and analysis were limited to the TCR beta chain. The study examined only peripheral blood because the primary lesion, thyroid tissue, could not be accessed.

The protocol used for the library was multiplex PCR. Instrument used: Illumina HiSeq 4000. iRepertoire HTBI primers and Arm-PCR amplification of CDR3 regions were used to construct TCR beta libraries. Before sequencing, the PCR products went through gel purification. As for how the authors treated the data: Across samples, some 62 TRBV and roughly 15 TRBJ segments were identified and used for gene usage analysis of CDR3 amino acid clonotypes. COPE and FqMerger were used to merge filtered high-quality paired reads into contigs. BLAST was used to align contigs to the IMGT TRBV, TRBD and TRBJ reference genes, and CDR3 was defined following IMGT. Any clonotype with a frequency above 0.1% was classified as a highly expanded clone. Shannon entropy served as the measure of repertoire diversity, while the Gini coefficient captured V-J evenness. Clonotypes shared by more than one individual were considered public. TCRdb handled the public reads itself, with Q25 trimming in fastp and clone calling in MiXCR, and kept productive beta chains. One record per CDR3 amino acid sequence lists the most common genes and DNA. None of the V and J calls come from the authors' own analysis; TCRdb made them. Counted in this sample were 350,000 to 500,000 distinct CDR3 sequences; around 23% of them appeared once. The ten largest account for 13% to 15% of the sample.

CDR1 and CDR2 were assigned from the germline V gene (reference sequence) as LGHDT and YNNKEL. Including cysteine and phenylalanine, the CDR3 has 14 amino acids. Here the CDR3 DNA is all that survives: 42 bases in frame from base 1. The time point label, read with the paper, signifies: persistent/refractory GD, antithyroid drugs over 5 years with positive TRAb. For both TCR sequencing and RNA sequencing, RNA was extracted from PBMCs in TRIzol. The diagnosis of Graves' disease followed American Thyroid Association guidelines. Patients were recruited from an endocrinology department in Xi'an, China. Each patient gave about 8.1 milliliters of peripheral blood, collected in an EDTA anticoagulant tube. PBMCs were isolated by Ficoll Paque Plus density gradient separation without further T cell sorting. An Agilent 2100 Bioanalyzer and agarose gel were used to assess RNA quality, and a NanoDrop 2000 was used to measure RNA concentration.

The TCR comes from a female donor with Graves disease. The chain uses TRBV3-1 and TRBJ2-3, with 9 bases matching TRBD2. The specimen was peripheral blood mononuclear cells (PBMCs), collected when the disease was refractory, from a patient treated with antithyroid drugs. The CDR3 protein sequence reads: CATSRREGTDTQYF. The sequenced DNA: TGTGCCACCAGCCGGCGGGAGGGGACAGATACGCAGTATTTT.